These 10 T cell receptor beta chains originate from one sample sequenced in a study of blood T cells in healthy people across ages. It was with a sample-barcoded 5' primer and a J-beta primer mix that a second PCR of about 6 to 11 cycles was run. TCRdb ran MiXCR on the 5' RACE reads and lists one entry per CDR3 protein. The data hold 1.4 million to 1.5 million distinct CDR3 sequences, with 35% to 45% observed a single time. The sample was blood. All receptors come from a young woman in good health.

This clonotype was observed at least ten times. The gene calls are TRBV24-1 and TRBJ2-3, with 9 bases fitting TRBD2. This CDR3 comprises 14 residues. Germline CDR1 is KGHDR and CDR2 is SFDVKD. V was clipped by 8 bases and J by 3 bases; unmatched bases: 5. The CDR3 DNA sequence: TGTGCCACCACATCGGGACTAGCAACAGATACGCAGTATTTT. It translates to CATTSGLATDTQYF.

The rearrangement joins TRBV6-1 to TRBJ2-3; D is unresolved. The V and J ends lost 2 bases and 0 bases respectively, with 12 bases between them. CDR1 MNHNS and CDR2 SASEGT come from the germline V gene. The CDR3 loop spans 16 amino acids. CDR3 protein: CASSEFGGGSTDTQYF. The CDR3 bases are TGTGCCAGCAGTGAATTTGGTGGTGGGAGCACAGATACGCAGTATTTT.

The sample holds a few counts of this clonotype. The V gene is TRBV6-1, the J gene TRBJ2-1, with 9 positions matching TRBD2. CDR1 MNHNS and CDR2 SASEGT come from the germline V gene. The CDR3 covers 15 residues. J lost 10 bases, V lost 2 bases, and 9 bases had no gene match. Here the CDR3 reads CASSERLAGLDEQFF. In DNA, the CDR3 is TGTGCCAGCAGTGAACGGCTAGCGGGACTAGACGAGCAGTTCTTC.

The chain joins TRBV24-1 to TRBJ2-3; D gene unclear. Germline V gene data show CDR1 as KGHDR and CDR2 as SFDVKD. The CDR3 has 17 amino acids. The V end was cut by 5 bases, the J end by 0 bases, with 17 bases between. CDR3 in DNA: TGTGCCACCAGTGGGTATCGGACGGTGGGTAGCACAGATACGCAGTATTTT. It yields the protein CATSGYRTVGSTDTQYF.

This clonotype was recorded a few times. The V call is TRBV11-2, the J call TRBJ2-1; D call uncertain. Gene TRBJ2-7 matches the end of the DNA better, so the J call may be wrong. The CDR3 totals 18 residues. Germline V CDR1 and CDR2: SGHAT, FQNNGV. The CDR3: CASSLDWLSVSSYNEQYF. CDR3 coding DNA: TGTGCCAGCAGCTTAGATTGGCTGTCCGTCAGTTCCTACAATGAGCAGTACTTC.

The chain combines TRBV6-2 or TRBV6-3 with TRBJ2-1, with D tentatively TRBD1 or TRBD2 (5 bases each). This CDR3 is built from 13 residues. V lost 6 bases and J lost 6, with 12 bases in between. Germline lookup yields CDR1 MNHEY and CDR2 SVGEGT. CDR3 in amino acids: CASSFTRGNEQFF. Written as DNA, the CDR3 is TGTGCCAGCAGCTTTACTAGGGGCAATGAGCAGTTCTTC.

This clonotype has a handful of counts. The chain carries TRBV12-3 or TRBV12-4 and TRBJ2-7, with D tentatively TRBD2 (5 bases). The V end was cut by 3 bases, the J end by 0 bases, with 12 bases between. The CDR3 sequence is 15 residues long. CDR3 protein: CASSFYGGRSYEQYF. The CDR3 nucleotides read TGTGCCAGCAGTTTTTATGGCGGGCGCTCCTACGAGCAGTACTTC.

The CDR3 sequence is CASSLATGVEETQYF. CDR3 coding DNA: TGCGCCAGCAGCTTGGCGACAGGGGTAGAGGAGACCCAGTACTTC. The V gene is TRBV5-1, the J gene TRBJ2-5, with TRBD1 matching 8 bases. CDR1 and CDR2 (germline): SGHRS, YFSETQ. V trimming: 0 bases; J trimming: 5 bases; junction bases outside the gene matches: 6. CDR3 size: 15 residues.

The rearrangement joins TRBV27 to TRBJ2-1; TRBD2 matches at 11 bases. The trim removed 7 bases at V and 15 bases at J, leaving 17 bases unmatched. CDR1 MNHEY and CDR2 SMNVEV come from the germline V gene (reference sequence). The CDR3 length is 15 residues. For the CDR3, the DNA is TGTGCCAGCACACCCTTAGCGGGGGGGCCTAATTGGCGGTTCTTC. This translates into CASTPLAGGPNWRFF.

In its sample, this clonotype was seen a few times. The chain joins TRBV27 to TRBJ2-7, with 9 positions matching TRBD2. Looked up from germline, CDR1 is MNHEY and CDR2 is SMNVEV (reference sequence). This CDR3 has 15 residues. With 4 bases clipped from V and 6 bases from J, the junction kept 10 bases outside the gene matches. This chain's CDR3 is CASSSPSGAGSEQYF. DNA for the CDR3: TGTGCCAGCAGTTCCCCTAGCGGGGCTGGCAGCGAGCAGTACTTC.